This T cell receptor beta chain was recorded in a study of blood T cell repertoires in COVID-19 (dated by TCRdb to the early 2020s). Context from the whole study: The collaborator samples originated in the United States, Italy and Spain and spanned the acute and convalescent phases of COVID-19. The sample metadata nearly always contained a de-identified subject ID, COVID-19 status, age in years and sex. Samples came from the ongoing ImmuneRACE study (first 160 participants) plus 1,254 subjects from 6 global collaborators. Where HLA class I and class II types were available, the types were taken from metadata supplied by the sample provider, not from assay-based typing. Subjects who had been exposed to COVID-19, were actively infected with it, or had recovered from it provided the deeply sampled blood TCRbeta repertoires that made up the dataset. The repertoires were released in a freely available public database intended as a resource for research on the immune response to SARS-CoV-2. The prospective study material was composed of cDNA or gDNA derived from T cells, B-cell-depleted T cells, or PBMCs. The paper's findings and limits, for the study overall: How much clinical and demographic metadata was included differed by source and by participant, and the metadata was provided uncurated.

The immunoSEQ Assay, a bias-controlled multiplex PCR, was used to amplify TCRbeta CDR3 regions from genomic DNA. The original methods were these. Within the assay, amplification of reference gene primers was used to estimate how many nucleated cells each sample contained. To quantify the absolute abundance of each unique TCRbeta CDR3 rearrangement, sequence reads were collapsed and filtered. For each sample, productive Simpson clonality was calculated as the square root of Simpson's diversity index over productive rearrangements. TCRdb took this table from immuneACCESS and kept in-frame rearrangements with V and J called. Such tables lack part of the clones; where checked against another copy, unresolved V genes explain under half of the gap, and the rest is unexplained. V, J and clone size derive from that table, while D and trimming were established from the DNA sequence. In this sample the table shows a few hundred thousand clones, 80% to 90% of which occur a single time. Over 1.5% of the sample is held by the ten biggest clonotypes.

Its CDR3 holds 16 amino acids, cysteine through phenylalanine. The read is trimmed to its CDR3 DNA, 48 bases read in frame from base 1. Sequences SGHTA (CDR1) and FQGNSA (CDR2) are obtained from the germline V gene. V and J are trimmed by 4 bases and 4 bases, and the gene matches miss 9 bases of the junction. Turning to this clone: What antigen it recognizes has not been identified. Nothing much larger sits one base from this clone, and base qualities are not available.

Participants in the prospective study were aged roughly 18 to 100 years, lived in some 24 United States geographic areas, and enrolled through a virtual design. To assign participants to cohorts, the prospective study relied on clinical history that participants themselves reported in a screening survey and a study questionnaire. Recovered participants in ImmuneRACE Cohort 3 were defined by two consecutive negative NP/OP PCR tests, clearance by a healthcare professional, or resolution of symptoms. In the prospective study, mobile phlebotomists collected whole blood, serum and a nasopharyngeal or oropharyngeal swab from each participant. Prospective study participants could optionally give additional blood draws and questionnaires over an approximately two-month period. Prospective study blood samples were shipped either frozen or at room temperature before DNA extraction.

Input material: PBMCs or T cells enriched from blood (not recorded which). The chain uses TRBV7-2 and TRBJ2-3, and 9 bases in between align with TRBD2. The sequence was collected from a man between 40 and 49 years old who had recovered from COVID-19. For the CDR3, the sequence is CASSSTLAGRADTQYF. The DNA reads as follows: TGTGCCAGCAGCTCGACGCTAGCGGGGCGGGCAGATACGCAGTATTTT.